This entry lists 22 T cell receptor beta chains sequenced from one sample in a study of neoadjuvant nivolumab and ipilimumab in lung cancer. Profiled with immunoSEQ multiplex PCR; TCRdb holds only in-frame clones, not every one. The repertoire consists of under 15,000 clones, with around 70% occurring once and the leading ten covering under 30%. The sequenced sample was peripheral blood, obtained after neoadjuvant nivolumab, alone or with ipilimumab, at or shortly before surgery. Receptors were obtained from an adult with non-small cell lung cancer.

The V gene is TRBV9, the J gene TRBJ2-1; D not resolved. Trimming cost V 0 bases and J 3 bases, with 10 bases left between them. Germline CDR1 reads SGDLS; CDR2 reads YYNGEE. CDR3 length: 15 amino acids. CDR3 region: CASSVGFSNYNEQFF. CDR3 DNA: TGTGCCAGCAGCGTAGGCTTTTCGAACTACAATGAGCAGTTCTTC.

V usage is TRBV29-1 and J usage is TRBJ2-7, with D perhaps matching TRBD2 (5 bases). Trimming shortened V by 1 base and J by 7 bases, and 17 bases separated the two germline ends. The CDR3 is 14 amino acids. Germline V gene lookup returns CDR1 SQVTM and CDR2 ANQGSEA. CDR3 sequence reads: CSVEAETLGGEQYF. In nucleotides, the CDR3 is TGCAGCGTTGAAGCCGAGACATTGGGCGGGGAGCAGTACTTC.

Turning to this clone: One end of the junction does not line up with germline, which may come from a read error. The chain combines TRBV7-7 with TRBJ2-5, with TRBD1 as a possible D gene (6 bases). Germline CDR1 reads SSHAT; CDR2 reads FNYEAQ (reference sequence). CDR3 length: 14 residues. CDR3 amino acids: CASSLTGPQETQYF. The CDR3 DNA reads TGTGCTAGCAGCTTGACAGGTCCTCAAGAGACCCAGTACTTC.

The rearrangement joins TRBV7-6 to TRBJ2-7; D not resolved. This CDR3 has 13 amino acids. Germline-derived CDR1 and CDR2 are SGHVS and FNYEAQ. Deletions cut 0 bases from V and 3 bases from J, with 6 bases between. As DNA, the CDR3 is TGTGCCAGCAGCTTAGCGTGGAACTACGAGCAGTACTTC. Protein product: CASSLAWNYEQYF.

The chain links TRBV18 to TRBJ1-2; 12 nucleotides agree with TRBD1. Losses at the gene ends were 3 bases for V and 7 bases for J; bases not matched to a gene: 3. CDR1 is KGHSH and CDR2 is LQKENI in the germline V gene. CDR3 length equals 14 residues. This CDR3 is CASSPGQGALGYTF. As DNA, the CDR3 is TGTGCCAGCTCACCGGGACAGGGGGCTCTTGGCTACACCTTC.

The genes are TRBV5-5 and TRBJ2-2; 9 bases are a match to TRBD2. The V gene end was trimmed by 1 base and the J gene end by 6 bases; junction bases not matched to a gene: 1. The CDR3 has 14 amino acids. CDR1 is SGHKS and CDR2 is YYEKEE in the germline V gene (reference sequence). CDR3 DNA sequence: TGTGCCAGCAGCTTGCGACTAGCGGCCGGGGAGCTGTTTTTT. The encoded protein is CASSLRLAAGELFF.

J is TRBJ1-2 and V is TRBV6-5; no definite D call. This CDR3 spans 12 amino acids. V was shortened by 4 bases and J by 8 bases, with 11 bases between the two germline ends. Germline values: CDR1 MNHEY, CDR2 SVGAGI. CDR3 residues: CASSSGGMGYTF. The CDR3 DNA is TGTGCCAGCAGTTCAGGAGGCATGGGCTACACCTTC.

CDR3 coding DNA: TGCAGCGGTGTACAGGGTTTTGAAGCTTTCTTT. Its translation is CSGVQGFEAFF. J is TRBJ1-1 and V is TRBV29-1; D might be TRBD1 (6 bases). The CDR3 is 11 residues long. Germline-derived CDR1 and CDR2 are SQVTM and ANQGSEA. Trimming cost V 7 bases and J 7 bases, with 13 bases left between them.

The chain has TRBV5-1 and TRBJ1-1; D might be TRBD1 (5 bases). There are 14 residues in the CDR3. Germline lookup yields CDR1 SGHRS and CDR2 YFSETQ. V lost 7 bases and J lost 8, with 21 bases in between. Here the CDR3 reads CASGRDQGAREAFF. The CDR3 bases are TGCGCCAGCGGAAGGGATCAGGGAGCCCGAGAAGCTTTCTTT.

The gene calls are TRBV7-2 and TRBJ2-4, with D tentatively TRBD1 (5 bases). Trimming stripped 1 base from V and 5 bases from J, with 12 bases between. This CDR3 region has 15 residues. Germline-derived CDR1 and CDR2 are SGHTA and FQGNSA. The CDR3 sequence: CASSLDGQGQNIQYF. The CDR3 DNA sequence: TGTGCCAGCAGCTTAGATGGCCAGGGCCAAAACATTCAGTACTTC.

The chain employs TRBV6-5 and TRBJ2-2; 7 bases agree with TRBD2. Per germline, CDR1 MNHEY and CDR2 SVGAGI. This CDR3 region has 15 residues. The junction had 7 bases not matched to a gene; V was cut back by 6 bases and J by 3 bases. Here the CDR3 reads CASSRTRRDTGELFF. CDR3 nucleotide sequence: TGTGCCAGCAGCCGGACTAGGCGGGACACCGGGGAGCTGTTTTTT.

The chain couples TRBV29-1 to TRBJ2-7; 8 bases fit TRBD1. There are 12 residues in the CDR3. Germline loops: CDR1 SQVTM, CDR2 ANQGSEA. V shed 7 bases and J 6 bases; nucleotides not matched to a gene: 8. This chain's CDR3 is CSAGQGAAEQYF. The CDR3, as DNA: TGCAGCGCTGGACAGGGCGCGGCCGAGCAGTACTTC.

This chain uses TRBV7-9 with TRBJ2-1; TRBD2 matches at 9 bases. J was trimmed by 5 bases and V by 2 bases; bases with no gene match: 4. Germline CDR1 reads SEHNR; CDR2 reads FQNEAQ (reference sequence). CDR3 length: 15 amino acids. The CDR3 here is CASSLLREGDNEQFF. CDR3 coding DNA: TGTGCCAGCAGCTTACTGCGGGAGGGCGACAATGAGCAGTTCTTC.

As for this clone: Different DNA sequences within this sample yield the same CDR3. CDR3 coding DNA: TGTGCCAGCAGAAGGGGTTCGGGGGCCAACGTCCTGACTTTC. This codes for CASRRGSGANVLTF. The J gene is TRBJ2-6, the V gene TRBV6-5; weak D call: TRBD1 (5 bases). Looked up from germline, CDR1 is MNHEY and CDR2 is SVGAGI. The CDR3 is 14 amino acids. V gave up 6 bases and J gave up 4 bases, with 10 bases separating them.

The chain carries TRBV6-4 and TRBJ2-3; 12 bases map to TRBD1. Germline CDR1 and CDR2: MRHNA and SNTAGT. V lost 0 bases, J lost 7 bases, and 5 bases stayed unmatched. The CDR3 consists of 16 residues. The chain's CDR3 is CASSDSSGQGANTQYF. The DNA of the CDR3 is TGTGCCAGCAGTGACTCTTCGGGACAGGGGGCTAATACGCAGTATTTT.

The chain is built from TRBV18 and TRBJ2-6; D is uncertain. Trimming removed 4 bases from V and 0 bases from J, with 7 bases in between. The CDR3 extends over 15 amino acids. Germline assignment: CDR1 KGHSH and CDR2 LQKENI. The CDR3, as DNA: TGTGCCAGCTCACTGTCGACCTCTGGGGCCAACGTCCTGACTTTC. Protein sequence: CASSLSTSGANVLTF. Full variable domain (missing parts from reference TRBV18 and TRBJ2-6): NAGVMQNPRHLVRRRGQEARLRCSPMKGHSHVYWYRQLPEEGLKFMVYLQKENIIDESGMPKERFSAEFPKEGPSILRIQQVVRGDSAAYFCASSLSTSGANVLTFGAGSRLTVL.

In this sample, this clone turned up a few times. The CDR3 sequence is CASRSGGDYGYTF. CDR3 DNA sequence: TGTGCCAGCAGGTCCGGGGGTGACTATGGCTACACCTTC. The rearrangement joins TRBV2 to TRBJ1-2; a weak D match, TRBD1 (5 bases). Germline CDR1 reads SNHLY; CDR2 reads FYNNEI. The germline V and J ends were trimmed by 6 bases and 3 bases, with 11 bases remaining between them. The CDR3 has 13 residues.

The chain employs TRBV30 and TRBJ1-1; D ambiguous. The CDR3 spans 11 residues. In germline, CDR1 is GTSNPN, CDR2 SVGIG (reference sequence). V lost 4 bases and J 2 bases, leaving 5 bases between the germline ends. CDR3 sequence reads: CAWTRNTEAFF. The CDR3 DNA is TGTGCCTGGACTCGAAACACTGAAGCTTTCTTT.

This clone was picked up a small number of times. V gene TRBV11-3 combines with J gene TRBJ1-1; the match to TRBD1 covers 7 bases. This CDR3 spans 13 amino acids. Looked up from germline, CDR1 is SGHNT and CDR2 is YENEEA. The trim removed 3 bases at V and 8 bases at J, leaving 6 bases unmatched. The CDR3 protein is CASSFQRDREAFF. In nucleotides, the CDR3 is TGTGCCAGCAGCTTTCAAAGGGACAGAGAAGCTTTCTTT.

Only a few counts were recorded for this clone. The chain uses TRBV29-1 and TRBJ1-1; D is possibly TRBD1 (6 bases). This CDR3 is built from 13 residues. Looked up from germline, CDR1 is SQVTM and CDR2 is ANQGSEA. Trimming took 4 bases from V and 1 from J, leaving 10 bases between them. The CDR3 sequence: CSVGRGANTEAFF. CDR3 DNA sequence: TGCAGCGTTGGGCGGGGGGCGAACACTGAAGCTTTCTTT.

The CDR3 sequence: CASSRELAGAYEQYF. CDR3 sequence (DNA): TGCGCCAGCAGCCGAGAGCTAGCGGGAGCCTACGAGCAGTACTTC. J is TRBJ2-7 and V is TRBV5-1; 10 bases align to TRBD2. Trimming removed 4 bases from V and 2 bases from J; junction bases left unmatched: 6. CDR1 is SGHRS and CDR2 is YFSETQ in the germline V gene. This CDR3 contains 15 residues.

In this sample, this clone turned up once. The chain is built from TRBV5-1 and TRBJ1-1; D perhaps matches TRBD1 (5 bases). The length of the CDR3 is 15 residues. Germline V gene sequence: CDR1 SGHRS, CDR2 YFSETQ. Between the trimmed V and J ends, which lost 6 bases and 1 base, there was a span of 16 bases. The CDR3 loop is CASTRDPWRNTEAFF. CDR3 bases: TGCGCCAGCACCCGGGACCCTTGGCGGAACACTGAAGCTTTCTTT.